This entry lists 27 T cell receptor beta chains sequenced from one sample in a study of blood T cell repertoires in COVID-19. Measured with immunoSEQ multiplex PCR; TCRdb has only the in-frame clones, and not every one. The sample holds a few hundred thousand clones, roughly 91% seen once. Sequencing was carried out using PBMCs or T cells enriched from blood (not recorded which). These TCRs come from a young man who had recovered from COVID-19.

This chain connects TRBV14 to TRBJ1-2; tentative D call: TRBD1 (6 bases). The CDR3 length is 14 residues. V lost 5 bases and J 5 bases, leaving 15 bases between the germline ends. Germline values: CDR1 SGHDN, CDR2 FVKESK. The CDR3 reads CASSGGSGGYGYTF. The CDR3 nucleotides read TGTGCCAGCAGCGGGGGCTCCGGGGGGTATGGCTACACCTTC.

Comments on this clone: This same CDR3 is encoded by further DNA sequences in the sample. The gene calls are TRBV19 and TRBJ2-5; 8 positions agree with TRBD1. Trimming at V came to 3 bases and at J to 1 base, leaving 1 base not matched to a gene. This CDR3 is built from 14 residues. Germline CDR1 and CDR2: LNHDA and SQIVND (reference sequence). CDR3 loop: CASSITGGQETQYF. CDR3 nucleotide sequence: TGTGCCAGTAGTATCACAGGGGGCCAAGAGACCCAGTACTTC. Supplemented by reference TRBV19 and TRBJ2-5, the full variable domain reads DGGITQSPKYLFRKEGQNVTLSCEQNLNHDAMYWYRQDPGQGLRLIYYSQIVNDFQKGDIAEGYSVSREKKESFPLTVTSAQKNPTAFYLCASSITGGQETQYFGPGTRLLVL.

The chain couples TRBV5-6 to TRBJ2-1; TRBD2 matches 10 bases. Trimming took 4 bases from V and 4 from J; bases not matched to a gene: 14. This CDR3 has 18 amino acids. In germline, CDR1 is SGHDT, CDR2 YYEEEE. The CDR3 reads CASSLAPLGTSEYNEQFF. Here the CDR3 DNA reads TGTGCCAGCAGCCTAGCCCCTCTCGGGACTAGCGAGTACAATGAGCAGTTCTTC.

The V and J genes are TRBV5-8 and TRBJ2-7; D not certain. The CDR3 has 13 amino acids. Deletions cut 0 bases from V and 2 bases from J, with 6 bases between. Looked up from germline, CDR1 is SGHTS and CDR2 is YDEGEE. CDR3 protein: CASSLEATYEQYF. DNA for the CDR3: TGTGCCAGCAGCTTGGAAGCGACCTACGAGCAGTACTTC. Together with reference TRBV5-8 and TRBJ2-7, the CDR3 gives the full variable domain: EAGVTQSPTHLIKTRGQQATLRCSPISGHTSVYWYQQALGLGLQFLLWYDEGEERNRGNFPPRFSGRQFPNYSSELNVNALELEDSALYLCASSLEATYEQYFGPGTRLTVT.

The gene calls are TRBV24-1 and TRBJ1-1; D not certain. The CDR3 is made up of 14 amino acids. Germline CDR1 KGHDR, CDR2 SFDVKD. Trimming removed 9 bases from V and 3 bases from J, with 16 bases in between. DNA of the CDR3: TGTGCCACCGAAGACAACAAGGGAGACACTGAAGCTTTCTTT. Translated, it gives CATEDNKGDTEAFF.

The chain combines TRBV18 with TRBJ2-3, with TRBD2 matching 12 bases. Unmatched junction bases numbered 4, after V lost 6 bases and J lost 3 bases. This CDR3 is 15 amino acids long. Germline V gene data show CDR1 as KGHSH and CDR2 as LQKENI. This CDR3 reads CASSLGLAGTDTQYF. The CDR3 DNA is TGTGCCAGCTCGCTCGGACTAGCGGGAACAGATACGCAGTATTTT.

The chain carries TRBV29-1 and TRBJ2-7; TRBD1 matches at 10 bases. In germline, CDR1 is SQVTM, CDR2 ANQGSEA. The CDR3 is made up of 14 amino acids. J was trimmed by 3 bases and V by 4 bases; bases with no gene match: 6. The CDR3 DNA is TGCAGCGTTGCCCGAGGACAGGGGGACTACGAGCAGTACTTC. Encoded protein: CSVARGQGDYEQYF.

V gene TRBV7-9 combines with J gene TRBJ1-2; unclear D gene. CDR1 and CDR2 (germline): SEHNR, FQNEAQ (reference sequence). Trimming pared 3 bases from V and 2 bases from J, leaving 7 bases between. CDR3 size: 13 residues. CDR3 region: CASSFGRNYGYTF. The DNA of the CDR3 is TGTGCCAGCAGCTTCGGGAGGAACTATGGCTACACCTTC.

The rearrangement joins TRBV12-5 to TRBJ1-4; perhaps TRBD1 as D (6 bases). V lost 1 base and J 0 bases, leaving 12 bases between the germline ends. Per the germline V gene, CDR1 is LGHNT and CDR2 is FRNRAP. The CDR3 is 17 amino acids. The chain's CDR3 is CASGLDGQNPTNEKLFF. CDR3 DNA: TGTGCTAGTGGTTTGGACGGACAGAACCCAACTAATGAAAAACTGTTTTTT.

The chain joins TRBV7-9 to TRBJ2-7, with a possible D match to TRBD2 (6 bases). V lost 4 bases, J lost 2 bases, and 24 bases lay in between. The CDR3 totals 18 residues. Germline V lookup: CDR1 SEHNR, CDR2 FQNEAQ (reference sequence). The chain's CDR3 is CASSSSLGGPTFTYEQYF. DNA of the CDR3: TGTGCCAGCAGCTCCTCTCTGGGGGGACCCACTTTTACCTACGAGCAGTACTTC. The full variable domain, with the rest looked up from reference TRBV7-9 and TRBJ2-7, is DTGVSQNPRHKITKRGQNVTFRCDPISEHNRLYWYRQTLGQGPEFLTYFQNEAQLEKSRLLSDRFSAERPKGSFSTLEIQRTEQGDSAMYLCASSSSLGGPTFTYEQYFGPGTRLTVT.

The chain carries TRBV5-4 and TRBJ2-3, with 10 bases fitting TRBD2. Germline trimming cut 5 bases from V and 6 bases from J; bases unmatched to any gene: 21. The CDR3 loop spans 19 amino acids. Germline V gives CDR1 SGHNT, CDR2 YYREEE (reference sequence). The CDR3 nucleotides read TGTGCCAGCAGGGAGCTTGTAGGTAGCGGGGGGTCAGCTTGGGATACGCAGTATTTT. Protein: CASRELVGSGGSAWDTQYF. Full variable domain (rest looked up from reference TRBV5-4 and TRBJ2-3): ETGVTQSPTHLIKTRGQQVTLRCSSQSGHNTVSWYQQALGQGPQFIFQYYREEENGRGNFPPRFSGLQFPNYSSELNVNALELDDSALYLCASRELVGSGGSAWDTQYFGPGTRLTVL.

As DNA, the CDR3 is TGTGCCAGTGCGGACCGGGACAGGGGGCATGAAAAACTGTTTTTT. Protein sequence: CASADRDRGHEKLFF. The chain recombines TRBV19 with TRBJ1-4; 12 bases line up with TRBD1. The CDR3 consists of 15 residues. Germline CDR1 is LNHDA and CDR2 is SQIVND (reference sequence). The junction had 7 bases not matched to a gene; V was cut back by 8 bases and J by 6 bases.

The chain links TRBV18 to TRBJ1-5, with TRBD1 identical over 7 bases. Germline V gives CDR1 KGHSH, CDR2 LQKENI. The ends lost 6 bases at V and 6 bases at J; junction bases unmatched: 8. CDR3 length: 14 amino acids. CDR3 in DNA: TGTGCCAGCTCTCCCGGGACAGCGGCTCAGCCCCAGCATTTT. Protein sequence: CASSPGTAAQPQHF.

CDR3 DNA: TGTGCCAGCAGCCAAGTTCCAGGCAACACCGGGGAGCTGTTTTTT. Residues: CASSQVPGNTGELFF. V and J are TRBV3-1 (or the pseudogene TRBV3-2) and TRBJ2-2, with no clear D. Trimming shortened V by 1 base and J by 2 bases, and 8 bases separated the two germline ends. This CDR3 is 15 amino acids long. The germline CDR1 and CDR2 sequences are LGHDT and YNNKEL (reference sequence).

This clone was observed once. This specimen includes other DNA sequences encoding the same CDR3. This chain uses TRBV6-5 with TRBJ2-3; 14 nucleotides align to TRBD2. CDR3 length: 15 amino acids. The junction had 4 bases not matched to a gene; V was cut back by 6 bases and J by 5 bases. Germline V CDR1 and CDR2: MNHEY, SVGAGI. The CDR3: CASRTSGGARDTQYF. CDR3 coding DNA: TGTGCCAGCAGGACTAGCGGGGGGGCCAGAGATACGCAGTATTTT.

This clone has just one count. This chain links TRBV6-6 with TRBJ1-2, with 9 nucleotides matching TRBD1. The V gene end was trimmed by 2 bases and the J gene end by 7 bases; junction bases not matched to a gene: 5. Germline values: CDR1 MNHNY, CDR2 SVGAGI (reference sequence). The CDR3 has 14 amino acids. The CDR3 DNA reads TGTGCCAGCAGTTACCCGGGACAGGGAGGTGGCTACACCTTC. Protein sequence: CASSYPGQGGGYTF.

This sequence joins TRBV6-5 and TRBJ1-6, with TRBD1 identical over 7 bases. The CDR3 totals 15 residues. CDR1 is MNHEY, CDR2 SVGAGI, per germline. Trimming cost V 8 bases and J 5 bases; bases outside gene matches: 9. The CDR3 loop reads CASSRGGIDNSPLHF. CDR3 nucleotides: TGTGCCAGCTCTCGAGGGGGCATAGATAATTCACCCCTCCACTTT.

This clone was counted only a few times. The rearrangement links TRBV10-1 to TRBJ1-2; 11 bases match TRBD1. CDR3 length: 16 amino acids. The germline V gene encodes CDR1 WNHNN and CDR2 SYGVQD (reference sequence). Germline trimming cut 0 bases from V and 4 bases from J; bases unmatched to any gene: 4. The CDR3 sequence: CASSESRTGGVYGYTF. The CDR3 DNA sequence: TGCGCCAGCAGTGAGTCACGGACAGGGGGCGTCTATGGCTACACCTTC.

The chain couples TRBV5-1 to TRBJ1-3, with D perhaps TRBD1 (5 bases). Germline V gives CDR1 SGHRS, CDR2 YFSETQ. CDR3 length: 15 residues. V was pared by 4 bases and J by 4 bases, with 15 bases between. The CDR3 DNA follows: TGCGCCAGCAGCCCCGGAGGGGTTCGAGGAAACACCATATATTTT. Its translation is CASSPGGVRGNTIYF. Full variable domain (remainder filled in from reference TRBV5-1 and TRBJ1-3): KAGVTQTPRYLIKTRGQQVTLSCSPISGHRSVSWYQQTPGQGLQFLFEYFSETQRNKGNFPGRFSGRQFSNSRSEMNVSTLELGDSALYLCASSPGGVRGNTIYFGEGSWLTVV.

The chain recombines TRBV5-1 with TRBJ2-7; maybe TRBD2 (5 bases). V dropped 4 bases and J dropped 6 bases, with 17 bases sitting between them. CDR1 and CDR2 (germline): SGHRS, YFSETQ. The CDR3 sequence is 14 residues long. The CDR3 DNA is TGCGCCAGCAGCCGGGGTTCAGTAGTCTCCGAGCAGTACTTC. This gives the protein CASSRGSVVSEQYF.

This chain's CDR3 is CASSPHDSPEQFF. For the CDR3, the DNA is TGTGCCAGCAGCCCACACGACTCCCCCGAGCAGTTCTTC. The chain employs TRBV5-6 and TRBJ2-1, with D unclear. CDR3 length: 13 amino acids. Trimming took 4 bases from V and 10 from J, leaving 15 bases between them. The germline V gene encodes CDR1 SGHDT and CDR2 YYEEEE.

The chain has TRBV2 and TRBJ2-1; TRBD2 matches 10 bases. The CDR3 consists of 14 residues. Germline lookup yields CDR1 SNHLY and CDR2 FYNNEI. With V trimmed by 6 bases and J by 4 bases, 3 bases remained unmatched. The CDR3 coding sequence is TGTGCCAGCAGATCGGGACTAGCGTACAATGAGCAGTTCTTC. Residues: CASRSGLAYNEQFF.

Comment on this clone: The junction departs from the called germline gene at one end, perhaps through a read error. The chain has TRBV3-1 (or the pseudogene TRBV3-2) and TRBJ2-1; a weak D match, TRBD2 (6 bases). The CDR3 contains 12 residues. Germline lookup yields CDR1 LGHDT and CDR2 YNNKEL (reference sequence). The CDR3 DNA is TGTGCCAGCAGCCAAGATGTCCGGGAGCGGTTCTTC. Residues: CASSQDVRERFF.

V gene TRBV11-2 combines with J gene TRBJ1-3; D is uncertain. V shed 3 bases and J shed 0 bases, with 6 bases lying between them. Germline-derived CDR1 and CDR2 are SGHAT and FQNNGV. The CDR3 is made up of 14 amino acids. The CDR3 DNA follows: TGTGCCAGCAGCTTTTACAGCTCTGGAAACACCATATATTTT. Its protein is CASSFYSSGNTIYF.

CDR3 DNA: TGTGCCAGCAGCCAAGACTGGGGAGCACCCCTCCACTTT. It encodes CASSQDWGAPLHF. This chain connects TRBV3-1 (or the pseudogene TRBV3-2) to TRBJ1-6; D is uncertain. Trimming removed 0 bases from V and 11 bases from J, with 8 bases in between. CDR1 and CDR2 (germline): LGHDT, YNNKEL (reference sequence). The CDR3 is made up of 13 amino acids.

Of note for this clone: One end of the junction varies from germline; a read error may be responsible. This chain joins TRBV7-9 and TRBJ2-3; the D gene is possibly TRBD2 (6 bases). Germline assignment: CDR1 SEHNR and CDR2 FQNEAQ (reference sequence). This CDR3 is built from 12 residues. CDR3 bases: TGTGCCAGCAGCTTAGACGGGGGACTCCGCCACTTT. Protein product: CASSLDGGLRHF.

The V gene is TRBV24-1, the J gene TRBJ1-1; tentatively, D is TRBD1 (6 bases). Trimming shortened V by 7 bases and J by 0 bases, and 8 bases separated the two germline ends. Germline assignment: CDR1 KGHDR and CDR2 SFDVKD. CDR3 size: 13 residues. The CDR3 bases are TGTGCCACCAGGACAGGTGTGAACACTGAAGCTTTCTTT. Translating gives CATRTGVNTEAFF.